The entry below describes one TCR beta chain. The antigen is not known. This entry is derived from a study of T cells expressing NK-cell markers. Study-wide context: The TCR beta repertoires originated in sorted CD3+CD56+NKG2C+, CD3+CD56+NKG2C- and CD3+CD56-NKG2C+ T cells. Sequenced donors, eight in total, included seven who were HCMV-seropositive and one who was seronegative.

Germline CDR1 is DFQATT and CDR2 is SNEGSKA (reference sequence). The length of the CDR3 is 13 residues. Study-wide points: Dominance of the CD3+CD56-NKG2C+ fraction by these clonotypes also held in several donors.

No DNA is given; TCRdb re-called the 5' RACE reads and lists each CDR3 protein once. The sample has approximately 550,000 distinct CDR3 sequences. Source material: blood T cells: a sorted CD56 or NKG2C T cell subset, CD4+ or CD8+ T cells, or bulk PBMC T cells (not recorded which). V is TRBV20-1 and J is TRBJ2-3. The TCR comes from a young man in good health. The chain's CDR3 is CSAKAAYTDTQYF.